The clone carrying this T cell receptor beta chain was detected many times. Its antigen is as yet unknown. Clinicians diagnosed patients from clinical symptoms, serum thyroxine and TRAb, thyroid ultrasound and orbital computed tomography. Trimming removed 3 bases from V and 3 bases from J; junction bases left unmatched: 9. The CDR3 is 16 amino acids. Germline V CDR1 and CDR2: KGHSH, LQKENI. The source of the sample is a study of T cells in Graves' hyperthyroidism and ophthalmopathy. Study-wide findings and caveats: Most thyroid clonotypes expanded above 0.001 appeared in blood too.

TCR beta CDR3 sequences were amplified from RNA transcripts. The TCR CDR3 first-round RT-PCR relied on the HTBI primer set. MiXCR, applied by TCRdb to the multiplex PCR reads, yields one record per CDR3 protein. The table shows 500,000 to 650,000 distinct CDR3 sequences, with approximately 17% occurring only once. This sequence originates from a woman aged 18-35 years with Graves' ophthalmopathy. Sequenced sample: blood. The J gene is TRBJ2-3, the V gene TRBV18, with TRBD1 matching over 7 bases. CDR3 in amino acids: CASSPARDSPTDTQYF. As DNA, the CDR3 is TGTGCCAGCTCACCGGCCCGGGACAGCCCAACAGATACGCAGTATTTT.